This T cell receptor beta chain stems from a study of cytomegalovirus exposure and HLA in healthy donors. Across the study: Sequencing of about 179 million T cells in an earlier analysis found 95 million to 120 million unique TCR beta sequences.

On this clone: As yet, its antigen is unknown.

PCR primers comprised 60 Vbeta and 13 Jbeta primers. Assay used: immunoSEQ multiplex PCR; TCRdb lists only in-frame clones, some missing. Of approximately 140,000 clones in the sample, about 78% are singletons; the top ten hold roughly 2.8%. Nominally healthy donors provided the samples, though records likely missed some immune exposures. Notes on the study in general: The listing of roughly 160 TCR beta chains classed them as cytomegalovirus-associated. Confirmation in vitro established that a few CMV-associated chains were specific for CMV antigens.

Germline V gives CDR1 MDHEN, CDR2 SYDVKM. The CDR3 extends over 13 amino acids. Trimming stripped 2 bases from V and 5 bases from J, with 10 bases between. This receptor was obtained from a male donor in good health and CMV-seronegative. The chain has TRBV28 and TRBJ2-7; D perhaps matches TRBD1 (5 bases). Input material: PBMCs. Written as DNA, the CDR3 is TGTGCCAGCAGTTTAGGAAGGGGCCACGAGCAGTACTTC. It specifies CASSLGRGHEQYF.